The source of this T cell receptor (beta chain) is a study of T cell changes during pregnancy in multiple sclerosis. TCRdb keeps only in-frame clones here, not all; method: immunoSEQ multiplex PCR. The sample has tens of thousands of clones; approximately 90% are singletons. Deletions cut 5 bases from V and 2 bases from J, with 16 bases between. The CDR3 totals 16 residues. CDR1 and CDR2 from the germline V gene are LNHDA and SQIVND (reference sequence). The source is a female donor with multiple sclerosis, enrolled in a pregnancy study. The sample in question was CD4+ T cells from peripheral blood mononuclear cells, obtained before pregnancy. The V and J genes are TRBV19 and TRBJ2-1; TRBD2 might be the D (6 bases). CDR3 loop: CASSPTPSDPYNEQFF. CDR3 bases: TGTGCCAGTAGTCCCACCCCTAGCGATCCCTACAATGAGCAGTTCTTC.